This TCR beta chain was documented in a study of T cells in Graves' hyperthyroidism and ophthalmopathy. After removal of 6 bases from V and 0 bases from J, the junction contained 11 bases not matched to a gene. The CDR3 covers 17 residues. RNA transcripts yielded amplified TCR beta CDR3 regions. The study used the HTBI primer set for a first-round RT-PCR of the TCR CDR3. MiXCR, run by TCRdb on the multiplex PCR reads, gives a single entry per CDR3 protein. The sample includes about 610,000 distinct CDR3 sequences, around 15% of them seen just once. This clonotype appeared many times. Exclusion of a patient resulted from uncontrolled infection, other autoimmune disease, pregnancy or lactation. Each diagnosis was grounded in clinical symptoms, serum thyroxine and TRAb, thyroid ultrasound, and orbital computed tomography.

The sample was blood. The V and J genes are TRBV12-3 or TRBV12-4 and TRBJ1-5; 7 bases map to TRBD1. This clonotype was obtained from a woman between 35 and 50 years old with Graves' ophthalmopathy. CDR3 amino acids: CASRTGTGDNSNQPQHF. The CDR3 coding sequence is TGTGCCAGCAGAACCGGAACAGGGGATAATAGCAATCAGCCCCAGCATTTT.